The present T cell receptor (beta chain) was sequenced within a study of memory CD4+ T cells and cytomegalovirus serostatus. Looking at the study overall: Of the healthy Belgian adults, several were CMV seropositive and more than 20 seronegative.

The sort gate was single viable CD3+CD4+CD8-CD45RO+ cells for memory CD4+ T cells. Serum IgG to CMV pp150, pp28, p38 and p52 defined serostatus. This CDR3 spans 16 amino acids. Trimming removed 0 bases from V and 4 bases from J, with 12 bases in between. Per the germline V gene, CDR1 is LNHDA and CDR2 is SQIVND (reference sequence). Assay: immunoSEQ multiplex PCR; the TCRdb copy retains only in-frame clones and omits some. This table holds approximately 56,000 clones, 82% found once. Material for sequencing was memory CD4+ T cells from blood. V gene TRBV19 combines with J gene TRBJ2-2; D unclear. This TCR was sampled from an adult in good health and CMV-seronegative. In DNA, the CDR3 is TGTGCCAGTAGTATAGAGGCAGCAGTGGTCACCGGGGAGCTGTTTTTT. Translating it yields CASSIEAAVVTGELFF.